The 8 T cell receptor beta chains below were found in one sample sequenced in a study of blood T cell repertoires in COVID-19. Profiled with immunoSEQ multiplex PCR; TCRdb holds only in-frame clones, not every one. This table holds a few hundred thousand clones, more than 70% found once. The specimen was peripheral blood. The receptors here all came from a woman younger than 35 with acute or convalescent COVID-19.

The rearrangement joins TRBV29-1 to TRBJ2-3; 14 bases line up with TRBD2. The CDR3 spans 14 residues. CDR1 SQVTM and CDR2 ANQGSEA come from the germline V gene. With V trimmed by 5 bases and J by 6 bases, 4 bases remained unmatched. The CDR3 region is CSVKGTSGSDTQYF. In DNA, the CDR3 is TGCAGCGTTAAAGGGACTAGCGGGAGCGATACGCAGTATTTT.

CDR3 DNA: TGTGCCAGCAGCTTAGTCCAGGAATATCAGCCCCAGCATTTT. Translation gives CASSLVQEYQPQHF. The chain couples TRBV7-2 to TRBJ1-5; D is uncertain. The germline gives CDR1 SGHTA, CDR2 FQGNSA. V lost 1 base, J lost 5 bases, and 9 bases lay in between. There are 14 residues in the CDR3. The variable domain in full, with the rest retrieved from reference TRBV7-2 and TRBJ1-5, is GAGVSQSPSNKVTEKGKDVELRCDPISGHTALYWYRQSLGQGLEFLIYFQGNSAPDKSGLPSDRFSAERTGGSVSTLTIQRTQQEDSAVYLCASSLVQEYQPQHFGDGTRLSIL.

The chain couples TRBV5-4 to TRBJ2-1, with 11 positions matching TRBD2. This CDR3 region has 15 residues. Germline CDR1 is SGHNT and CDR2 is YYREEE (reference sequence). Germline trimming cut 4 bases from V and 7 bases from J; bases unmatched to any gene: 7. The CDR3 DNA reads TGTGCCAGCAGCCCTCCGACTAGCGGGGCGAATGAGCAGTTCTTC. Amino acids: CASSPPTSGANEQFF. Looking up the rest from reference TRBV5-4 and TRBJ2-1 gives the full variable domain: ETGVTQSPTHLIKTRGQQVTLRCSSQSGHNTVSWYQQALGQGPQFIFQYYREEENGRGNFPPRFSGLQFPNYSSELNVNALELDDSALYLCASSPPTSGANEQFFGPGTRLTVL.

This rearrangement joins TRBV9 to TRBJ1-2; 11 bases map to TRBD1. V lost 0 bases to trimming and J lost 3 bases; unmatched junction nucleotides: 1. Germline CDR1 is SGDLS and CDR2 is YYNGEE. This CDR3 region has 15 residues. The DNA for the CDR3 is TGTGCCAGCAGCGTAGGGGACAGGGGGGACTATGGCTACACCTTC. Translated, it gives CASSVGDRGDYGYTF.

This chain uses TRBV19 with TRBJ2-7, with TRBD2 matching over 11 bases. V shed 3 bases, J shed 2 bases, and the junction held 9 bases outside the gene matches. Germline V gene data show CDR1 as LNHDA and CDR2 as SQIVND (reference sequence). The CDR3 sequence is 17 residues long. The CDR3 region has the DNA TGTGCCAGTAGTATGAGTCGGACTAGCGGGCGCCCCTACGAGCAGTACTTC. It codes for CASSMSRTSGRPYEQYF.

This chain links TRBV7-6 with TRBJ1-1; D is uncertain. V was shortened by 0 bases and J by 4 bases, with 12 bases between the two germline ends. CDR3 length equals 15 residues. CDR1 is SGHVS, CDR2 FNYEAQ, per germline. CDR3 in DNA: TGTGCCAGCAGCTTAGCGCCCCATGGAGTCACTGAAGCTTTCTTT. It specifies CASSLAPHGVTEAFF.

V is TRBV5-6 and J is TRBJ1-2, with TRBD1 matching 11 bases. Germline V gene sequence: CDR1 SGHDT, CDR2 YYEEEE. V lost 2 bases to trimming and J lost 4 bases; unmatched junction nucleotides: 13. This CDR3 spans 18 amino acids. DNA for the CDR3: TGTGCCAGCAGCTTTATTTTACCCCGGGACAGGGGGACCTATGGCTACACCTTC. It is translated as CASSFILPRDRGTYGYTF.

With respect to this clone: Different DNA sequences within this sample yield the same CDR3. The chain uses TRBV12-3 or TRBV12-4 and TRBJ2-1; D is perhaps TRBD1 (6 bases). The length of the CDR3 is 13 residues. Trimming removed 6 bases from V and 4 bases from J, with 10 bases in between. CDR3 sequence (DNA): TGTGCCAGCAGCCCCACAGGGTACAATGAGCAGTTCTTC. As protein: CASSPTGYNEQFF.